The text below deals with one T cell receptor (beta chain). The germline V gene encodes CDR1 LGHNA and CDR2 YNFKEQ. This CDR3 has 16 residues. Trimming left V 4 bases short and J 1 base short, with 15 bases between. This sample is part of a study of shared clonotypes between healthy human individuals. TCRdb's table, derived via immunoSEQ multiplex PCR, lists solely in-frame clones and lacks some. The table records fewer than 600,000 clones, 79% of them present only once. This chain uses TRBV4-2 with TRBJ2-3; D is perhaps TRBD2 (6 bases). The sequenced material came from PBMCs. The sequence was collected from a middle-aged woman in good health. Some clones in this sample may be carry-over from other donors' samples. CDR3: CASSRDSDSGTDTQYF. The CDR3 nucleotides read TGTGCCAGCAGCCGGGACTCAGATTCTGGCACAGATACGCAGTATTTT.